This T cell receptor beta chain was retrieved from a study of T cell responses to AZD1222 COVID-19 vaccine. General study results and limits: Most donors were white British, females outnumbered males, and clonal diversity was possibly underestimated.

The CDR3 is 12 amino acids. Germline CDR1 and CDR2: MNHEY and SVGAGI. Trimming shortened V by 11 bases and J by 4 bases, and 12 bases separated the two germline ends. Comments on this clone: The antigen remains undetermined.

The data were produced by immunoSEQ multiplex PCR, yet TCRdb's version contains in-frame clones alone and is incomplete. Here the sample spans nearly 110,000 clones, 75% to 90% being singletons. Sample: peripheral blood, taken on day 0 of AZD1222 vaccination. The TCR was taken from an adult in good health. The J gene is TRBJ1-3, the V gene TRBV6-5; D remains ambiguous. The DNA of the CDR3 is TGTGCCGCCCGGAATGCGGGAAACACCATATATTTT. It encodes CAARNAGNTIYF.